A selection of T cell receptor beta chains follows, all from one sample in a study of technical replicates of blood from a handful of donors. This table comes from immunoSEQ multiplex PCR, and its TCRdb copy is limited to in-frame clones, with some not included. The sample contains 55,000 to 75,000 clones, around 88% of which appear only once. Sequenced sample: PBMCs. These receptor sequences come from a human donor in good health. Some clones in this sample may be carry-over from other donors' samples. Both conserved end residues are part of each CDR3. The D gene is left open where the match is weak. Clone size is stated in some rows and not others, as once, few, many or a class when expanded.

clone_size	v_call	d_call	j_call	cdr3_nt	cdr3_aa
NA	TRBV7-2	TRBD2	TRBJ2-3	TGTGCCAGCAGCACTCGGGGGGGCAAAGATACGCAGTATTTT	CASSTRGGKDTQYF
NA	TRBV30	NA	TRBJ1-5	TGTGCCTGGGATACAGGGAAGTTGGGTCAGCCCCAGCATTTT	CAWDTGKLGQPQHF
NA	TRBV10-3	TRBD2	TRBJ2-3	TGTGCCATCAGTGACCCTAGCGGGAGTGGCACAGATACGCAGTATTTT	CAISDPSGSGTDTQYF
NA	TRBV4-1	NA	TRBJ1-2	TGCGCCAGCAGCCAAGTTAAGGGGAATGGCTACACCTTC	CASSQVKGNGYTF
NA	TRBV12-5	NA	TRBJ1-5	TGTGCTAGTGGTCCCGCGGGGGGGGGACGCAATCAGCCCCAGCATTTT	CASGPAGGGRNQPQHF
once	TRBV5-6	NA	TRBJ2-4	TGTGCCAGCAGCTCCTCTGCTCTAAAAAACATTCAGTACTTC	CASSSSALKNIQYF
NA	TRBV4-3	NA	TRBJ2-3	TGCGCCAGCAGCCAAGAAGGGATGCGGGGTACGCAGTATTTT	CASSQEGMRGTQYF
NA	TRBV6-5	TRBD1	TRBJ1-1	TGTGCCAGCAGCCTACGGACAGGGGGCACTGAAGCTTTCTTT	CASSLRTGGTEAFF
NA	TRBV18	TRBD2	TRBJ2-3	TGTGCCAGCTCTCAAGCACGTAGCGGGGGTGGTGCAGATACGCAGTATTTT	CASSQARSGGGADTQYF
NA	TRBV6-4	TRBD1	TRBJ1-3	TGTGCCAGCATTCCTGCCAGGGGGCCTGGAAACACCATATATTTT	CASIPARGPGNTIYF
NA	TRBV10-3	NA	TRBJ2-2	TGTGCCATCAGTGAGTCCGGGCCCCGAGGGGGGGAGCTGTTTTTT	CAISESGPRGGELFF
NA	TRBV7-9	NA	TRBJ1-1	TGTGCCAGCAGCGCTATGGACAGCATCACTGAAGCTTTCTTT	CASSAMDSITEAFF
NA	TRBV15	NA	TRBJ1-3	TGTGCCACCAGCAGAGGGATCGACAGAGAAGGAGGAAACACCATATATTTT	CATSRGIDREGGNTIYF
few	TRBV7-2	NA	TRBJ1-1	TGTGCCAGCAGCTTAGCTTCAGGGACTGAAGCTTTCTTT	CASSLASGTEAFF
NA	TRBV18	TRBD2	TRBJ2-1	TGTGCCAGCTCACCCTCATACGGGGGGGCGGATGAGCAGTTCTTC	CASSPSYGGADEQFF
once	TRBV5-8	TRBD1	TRBJ1-1	TGTGCCAGCAGCGCAGGGGGCACTGAAGCTTTCTTT	CASSAGGTEAFF
once	TRBV11-1	TRBD2	TRBJ2-3	TGTGCCAGCAGCCAAGACGGCGGGGGGGGCACAGATACGCAGTATTTT	CASSQDGGGGTDTQYF
NA	TRBV5-4	TRBD2	TRBJ2-5	TGTGCCAGCAGCTCAGCTAGCGGAGACCAAGAGACCCAGTACTTC	CASSSASGDQETQYF
NA	TRBV4-2	NA	TRBJ2-1	TGTGCCAGCAGCCACGGGGTGGTTCCCTACAATGAGCAGTTCTTC	CASSHGVVPYNEQFF
once	TRBV6-5	TRBD2	TRBJ2-7	TGTGCCAGCAGTACCTCTAGCGGGAGTTCGATCGAGCAGTACTTC	CASSTSSGSSIEQYF
NA	TRBV5-4	TRBD1	TRBJ1-1	TGTGCCAGCAGCTCCCTGGACAGGGGTACTGAAGCTTTCTTT	CASSSLDRGTEAFF
NA	TRBV11-3	NA	TRBJ2-7	TGTGCCAGCAGCTCCTCCGGGTACGAGCAGTACTTC	CASSSSGYEQYF
few	TRBV9	NA	TRBJ1-1	TGTGCCAGCAGCTCCGGATCGGGTTCCACTGAAGCTTTCTTT	CASSSGSGSTEAFF
NA	TRBV18	TRBD2	TRBJ2-7	TGTGCCAGCTCACCCGGACTAGCGGGGGGCTACGAGCAGTACTTC	CASSPGLAGGYEQYF
once	TRBV6-6	TRBD1	TRBJ1-2	TGTGCCAGCAGTGAGACAGGGGACTATGGCTACACCTTC	CASSETGDYGYTF
NA	TRBV2	TRBD1	TRBJ2-6	TGTGCCAGTGCTGCTCGGGACAGGGTCACGTCTGGGGCCAACGTCCTGACTTTC	CASAARDRVTSGANVLTF
NA	TRBV7-2	TRBD1	TRBJ1-1	TGTGCCAGCAGCTTAAGGGGACAGGGGATCACTGAAGCTTTCTTT	CASSLRGQGITEAFF
NA	TRBV7-6	TRBD2	TRBJ2-7	TGTGCCAGCAGCTTAGTTCTTAGCGGGAGTAACGAGCAGTACTTC	CASSLVLSGSNEQYF
few	TRBV7-6	NA	TRBJ2-1	TGTGCCAGCAGTGATCCCCGGCGGGCCAATGAGCAGTTCTTC	CASSDPRRANEQFF
NA	TRBV5-1	NA	TRBJ2-7	TGCGCCAGCCGGATCAGGGAATACAGCGAGCAGTACTTC	CASRIREYSEQYF
NA	TRBV25-1	NA	TRBJ1-6	TGTGCCAGCAGCTGGCAGGGGTCTCTCGCAACCCTCCACTTT	CASSWQGSLATLHF
NA	TRBV5-6	NA	TRBJ1-6	TGTGCCAGCAGCTCCTCGACCCGGGGTTCACCCCTCCACTTT	CASSSSTRGSPLHF
NA	TRBV21-1	NA	TRBJ2-7	TGTGCCAGCACCGGGACAGGGGCCTACGAGCAGTACTTC	CASTGTGAYEQYF
NA	TRBV19	TRBD1	TRBJ1-3	TGTGCCAGTAGTATCAACAGGGGAATATTTGGAAACACCATATATTTT	CASSINRGIFGNTIYF
NA	TRBV30	NA	TRBJ1-2	TGTGCCTGGAGTGTACTTACGTTTCTCACCTTC	CAWSVLTFLTF
NA	TRBV2	NA	TRBJ2-3	TGTGCCAGCAGGGAGGGCTGGGATACGCAGTATTTT	CASREGWDTQYF
NA	TRBV2	TRBD2	TRBJ2-2	TGTGCCAGCAGTAAGCGGGAGGACACCGGGGAGCTGTTTTTT	CASSKREDTGELFF
NA	TRBV18	TRBD1	TRBJ2-5	TGTGCCAGCTCACTGACAGGGGGTAATACGGAGACCCAGTACTTC	CASSLTGGNTETQYF
NA	TRBV4-3	NA	TRBJ2-2	TGCGCCAGCAGCCAGGGTACAGACACCGGGGAGCTGTTTTTT	CASSQGTDTGELFF
few	TRBV4-3	NA	TRBJ1-3	TGCGCCAGCAGCGCCACCACGGGGGTTAAGTCTGGAAACACCATATATTTT	CASSATTGVKSGNTIYF